This T cell receptor beta chain was recovered during a study of CD8+ T cells in alopecia areata. The V and J ends lost 0 bases and 4 bases respectively, with 10 bases between them. CDR3 length equals 13 residues. The germline CDR1 and CDR2 sequences are SQVTM and ANQGSEA. Indicated treatment: oral pan-JAK inhibitor, 5-10 mg twice daily. This clone occurred a few times. Extracted RNA was reverse transcribed into cDNA, the sequencing template. Profiling relied on immunoSEQ multiplex PCR, and the TCRdb table lists in-frame clones only, not all of them. The sample lists 190,000 or so clones; 58% were seen once.

The sample consisted of CD4+ T cells sorted from blood, taken at week 24, from a patient treated with tofacitinib. The genes are TRBV29-1 and TRBJ2-7; no clear D gene. The sequence was obtained from a human donor with alopecia areata. The CDR3 DNA is TGCAGCGTTGAAGATGTAAGCCGTTACGAGCAGTACTTC. This sequence encodes CSVEDVSRYEQYF.